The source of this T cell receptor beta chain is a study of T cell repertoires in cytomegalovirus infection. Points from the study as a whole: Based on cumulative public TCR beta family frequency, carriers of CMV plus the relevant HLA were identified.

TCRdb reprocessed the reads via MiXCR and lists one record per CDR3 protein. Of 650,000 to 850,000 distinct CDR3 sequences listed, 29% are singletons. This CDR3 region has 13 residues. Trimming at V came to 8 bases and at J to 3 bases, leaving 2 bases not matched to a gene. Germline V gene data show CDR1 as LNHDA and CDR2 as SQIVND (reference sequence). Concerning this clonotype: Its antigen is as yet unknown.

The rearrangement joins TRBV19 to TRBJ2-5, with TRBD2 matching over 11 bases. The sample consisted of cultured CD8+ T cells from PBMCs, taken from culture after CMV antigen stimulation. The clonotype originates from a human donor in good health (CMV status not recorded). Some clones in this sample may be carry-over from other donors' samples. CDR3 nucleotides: TGTGCCAGTGCGGGACTAGCGGAAGAGACCCAGTACTTC. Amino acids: CASAGLAEETQYF.